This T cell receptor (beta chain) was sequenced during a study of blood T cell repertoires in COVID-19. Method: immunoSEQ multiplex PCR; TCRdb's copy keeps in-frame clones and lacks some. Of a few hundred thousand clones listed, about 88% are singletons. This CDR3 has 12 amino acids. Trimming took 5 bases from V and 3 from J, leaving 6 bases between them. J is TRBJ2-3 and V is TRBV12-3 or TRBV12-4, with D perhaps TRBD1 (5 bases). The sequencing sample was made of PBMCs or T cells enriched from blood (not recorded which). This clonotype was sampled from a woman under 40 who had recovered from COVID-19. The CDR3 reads CASSAGTDTQYF. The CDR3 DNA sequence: TGTGCCAGCAGTGCAGGGACAGATACGCAGTATTTT.